Shown below are 28 T cell receptor beta chains from a single sample sequenced in a study of OX40 agonist ivuxolimab in advanced cancers. Sequenced by immunoSEQ multiplex PCR; TCRdb stores in-frame clones only, minus some. The repertoire holds around 150,000 clones, with over 75% as singletons. Sequenced here: CD4+ or CD8+ T cells sorted from blood, sampled in a trial of the OX40 agonist ivuxolimab. The receptor set was obtained from an adult with an advanced solid tumor such as melanoma, head and neck, liver or kidney cancer.

This clone was found once. This rearrangement joins TRBV10-1 to TRBJ2-1, with D possibly TRBD2 on 6 matching bases. The CDR3 is 16 residues long. V was pared by 9 bases and J by 0 bases, with 18 bases between. CDR1 is WNHNN, CDR2 SYGVQD, per germline (reference sequence). DNA for the CDR3: TGCGCCAGTGAACTGGGGGGATCAAGCTCCTACAATGAGCAGTTCTTC. Translating gives CASELGGSSSYNEQFF.

The chain's CDR3 is CASSPTLGTGGNNEQFF. The DNA for the CDR3 is TGTGCCAGCAGCCCGACCTTAGGGACAGGGGGCAACAATGAGCAGTTCTTC. The V gene is TRBV9, the J gene TRBJ2-1; 12 nucleotides line up with TRBD1. Germline V gene lookup returns CDR1 SGDLS and CDR2 YYNGEE. The ends lost 4 bases at V and 5 bases at J; junction bases unmatched: 10. The CDR3 sequence is 17 residues long.

The chain has TRBV6-1 and TRBJ2-7; D gene unclear. Trimming removed 2 bases from V and 0 bases from J, with 11 bases in between. Germline V lookup: CDR1 MNHNS, CDR2 SASEGT. This CDR3 is 15 amino acids long. The CDR3 DNA follows: TGTGCCAGCAGTGAAACCGGGCTCAGCTCCTACGAGCAGTACTTC. As protein: CASSETGLSSYEQYF.

The chain links TRBV9 to TRBJ2-3; 10 bases are a match to TRBD1. V shed 4 bases, J shed 5 bases, and the junction held 4 bases outside the gene matches. Germline V gene lookup returns CDR1 SGDLS and CDR2 YYNGEE. The CDR3 is 14 residues long. CDR3 DNA: TGTGCCAGCAGCTACGGACAGGGGGGAGATACGCAGTATTTT. Translated, it gives CASSYGQGGDTQYF.

The chain carries TRBV5-4 and TRBJ1-3, with TRBD1 as a possible D gene (6 bases). Trimming cost V 1 base and J 3 bases, with 17 bases left between them. The CDR3 consists of 17 residues. Per germline, CDR1 SGHNT and CDR2 YYREEE (reference sequence). The CDR3: CASSLKGGRMSGNTIYF. The CDR3 bases are TGTGCCAGCAGCTTGAAGGGGGGGCGGATGAGTGGAAACACCATATATTTT.

The chain recombines TRBV7-2 with TRBJ1-1, with D uncertain. The CDR3 contains 15 residues. With 5 bases removed from V and 4 bases from J, the gap between germline ends came to 17 bases. CDR1 and CDR2 (germline): SGHTA, FQGNSA. CDR3 amino acids: CASSPSSVERTEAFF. CDR3 coding DNA: TGTGCCAGCAGCCCCTCTTCGGTAGAACGCACTGAAGCTTTCTTT.

In nucleotides, the CDR3 is TGTGCCAGCAGCTTGGAGTCAGGGGGTACTGAGACCCAGTACTTC. It specifies CASSLESGGTETQYF. This chain connects TRBV5-6 to TRBJ2-5; 7 nucleotides align to TRBD1. Germline V gene data show CDR1 as SGHDT and CDR2 as YYEEEE. J was trimmed by 5 bases and V by 0 bases; bases with no gene match: 7. CDR3 size: 15 residues.

The table lists this clone with a few counts. The chain uses TRBV19 and TRBJ1-2; D perhaps matches TRBD1 (6 bases). This CDR3 is 13 amino acids long. Germline assignment: CDR1 LNHDA and CDR2 SQIVND (reference sequence). The V and J ends lost 4 bases and 7 bases respectively, with 13 bases between them. The chain's CDR3 is CASSTTSGAGYTF. DNA for the CDR3: TGTGCCAGTAGTACTACTTCAGGGGCTGGCTACACCTTC.

The chain links TRBV2 to TRBJ1-4; 7 bases align to TRBD1. The CDR3 extends over 14 amino acids. Germline V gives CDR1 SNHLY, CDR2 FYNNEI. The J segment lost 4 bases and the V segment lost 5 bases, leaving 4 bases of the junction unmatched. CDR3: CASSRDRINEKLFF. The CDR3 DNA reads as TGTGCCAGCAGTCGGGACAGAATTAATGAAAAACTGTTTTTT.

The chain is built from TRBV11-2 and TRBJ2-2; no definite D call. Germline values: CDR1 SGHAT, CDR2 FQNNGV. This CDR3 is 13 amino acids long. The germline V and J ends were trimmed by 0 bases and 6 bases, with 5 bases remaining between them. Here the CDR3 reads CASSLEAAGELFF. CDR3 bases: TGTGCCAGCAGCTTAGAGGCGGCCGGGGAGCTGTTTTTT. The full variable domain, its missing parts supplied by reference TRBV11-2 and TRBJ2-2, is EAGVAQSPRYKIIEKRQSVAFWCNPISGHATLYWYQQILGQGPKLLIQFQNNGVVDDSQLPKDRFSAERLKGVDSTLKIQPAKLEDSAVYLCASSLEAAGELFFGEGSRLTVL.

This chain uses TRBV5-6 with TRBJ1-2, with 8 positions matching TRBD1. This CDR3 spans 15 amino acids. Trimming cost V 0 bases and J 4 bases; bases outside gene matches: 5. Germline CDR1 SGHDT, CDR2 YYEEEE. In DNA form, the CDR3 reads TGTGCCAGCAGCTTGGGGGACAGGAAGCCCTATGGCTACACCTTC. Amino acid sequence: CASSLGDRKPYGYTF.

The chain links TRBV4-1 to TRBJ2-7; D possibly matches TRBD1 or TRBD2 (5 bases each). The CDR3 consists of 17 residues. Germline assignment: CDR1 MGHRA and CDR2 YSYEKL. V dropped 4 bases and J dropped 0 bases, with 19 bases sitting between them. CDR3 sequence: CASSPKVTRETSYEQYF. The CDR3 nucleotides read TGCGCCAGCAGCCCCAAGGTGACCAGGGAGACCTCCTACGAGCAGTACTTC.

This chain links TRBV6-1 with TRBJ1-5; 10 bases are a match to TRBD1. CDR1 and CDR2 (germline): MNHNS, SASEGT. Trimming at V came to 6 bases and at J to 2 bases, leaving 4 bases not matched to a gene. There are 15 residues in the CDR3. In nucleotides, the CDR3 is TGTGCCAGCAGCAGACAGGGGGCAGGCAATCAGCCCCAGCATTTT. This gives the protein CASSRQGAGNQPQHF.

V usage is TRBV19 and J usage is TRBJ2-7, with TRBD2 identical over 9 bases. The CDR3 is 19 amino acids. Germline-derived CDR1 and CDR2 are LNHDA and SQIVND (reference sequence). J lost 0 bases, V lost 0 bases, and 12 bases had no gene match. The CDR3 reads CASSIDQAGGAPSSYEQYF. CDR3 nucleotide sequence: TGTGCCAGTAGTATAGATCAAGCGGGAGGTGCCCCGAGCTCCTACGAGCAGTACTTC.

This clone was seen once. This rearrangement joins TRBV5-1 to TRBJ1-2, with 9 bases that match TRBD1. The CDR3 spans 15 residues. Germline V gene data show CDR1 as SGHRS and CDR2 as YFSETQ. V trimming: 4 bases; J trimming: 2 bases; junction bases outside the gene matches: 6. CDR3 loop: CASSLQGAPNYGYTF. In DNA form, the CDR3 reads TGCGCCAGCAGCCTACAGGGGGCGCCCAACTATGGCTACACCTTC.

This chain connects TRBV2 to TRBJ1-2; D may be TRBD1 (5 bases). V dropped 0 bases and J dropped 8 bases, with 13 bases sitting between them. This CDR3 is 14 amino acids long. Germline V lookup: CDR1 SNHLY, CDR2 FYNNEI. CDR3: CASSEAQQDVGYTF. CDR3 in DNA: TGTGCCAGCAGTGAAGCCCAACAGGATGTGGGCTACACCTTC.

This chain joins TRBV4-1 and TRBJ2-6; weak D call: TRBD2 (5 bases). Trimming removed 3 bases from V and 0 bases from J, with 9 bases in between. CDR1 is MGHRA, CDR2 YSYEKL, per germline. The CDR3 spans 16 residues. This CDR3 is CASSQVGSSGANVLTF. The CDR3 DNA reads as TGCGCCAGCAGCCAGGTGGGGAGCTCTGGGGCCAACGTCCTGACTTTC.

The CDR3 DNA reads as TGTGCCAGCGTTCCTAGCGGGAGCTCCTACGAGCAGTACTTC. Its translation: CASVPSGSSYEQYF. The chain carries TRBV28 and TRBJ2-7; 10 nucleotides agree with TRBD2. The CDR3 runs to 14 residues. Germline V gene data show CDR1 as MDHEN and CDR2 as SYDVKM. The J segment lost 0 bases and the V segment lost 8 bases, leaving 4 bases of the junction unmatched.

This sequence joins TRBV9 and TRBJ1-2; 7 nucleotides match TRBD1. The CDR3 consists of 10 residues. V trimming: 7 bases; J trimming: 11 bases; junction bases outside the gene matches: 5. The germline CDR1 and CDR2 sequences are SGDLS and YYNGEE. The CDR3: CASGDRYYTF. In DNA, the CDR3 is TGTGCCAGCGGGGACAGATATTACACCTTC. Full variable domain (missing parts from reference TRBV9 and TRBJ1-2): DSGVTQTPKHLITATGQRVTLRCSPRSGDLSVYWYQQSLDQGLQFLIQYYNGEERAKGNILERFSAQQFPDLHSELNLSSLELGDSALYFCASGDRYYTFGSGTRLTVV.

Only a few counts were recorded for this clone. The rearrangement uses TRBV30 and TRBJ2-6; D possibly corresponds to TRBD1 (6 bases). The V gene lost 4 bases and the J gene lost 2 bases, with 15 bases spanning the gap. There are 16 residues in the CDR3. Germline loops: CDR1 GTSNPN, CDR2 SVGIG (reference sequence). The CDR3 region has the DNA TGTGCCTGGAACCCCAACAGGGCTGCTGGGGCCAACGTCCTGACTTTC. Translated: CAWNPNRAAGANVLTF.

This clone appeared a single time. The J gene is TRBJ2-7, the V gene TRBV6-1; D is perhaps TRBD1 (5 bases). Per germline, CDR1 MNHNS and CDR2 SASEGT. The CDR3 contains 15 residues. Trimming stripped 6 bases from V and 2 bases from J, with 17 bases between. The DNA for the CDR3 is TGTGCCAGCAGCCCCCAAGGGGATCCTACCTACGAGCAGTACTTC. It specifies CASSPQGDPTYEQYF.

The gene calls are TRBV15 and TRBJ1-2; no definite D call. Trimming cost V 1 base and J 5 bases, with 8 bases left between them. Germline V lookup: CDR1 LNHNV, CDR2 YYDKDF (reference sequence). The CDR3 runs to 13 residues. The CDR3 loop reads CATSRGEGYGYTF. Here the CDR3 DNA reads TGTGCCACCAGCAGAGGGGAGGGTTATGGCTACACCTTC.

The chain recombines TRBV5-1 with TRBJ2-6; D gene ambiguous. V gave up 0 bases and J gave up 0 bases, with 4 bases separating them. The CDR3 totals 15 residues. Per the germline V gene, CDR1 is SGHRS and CDR2 is YFSETQ. The CDR3 DNA is TGCGCCAGCAGCTTGGTCATCTCTGGGGCCAACGTCCTGACTTTC. Translation gives CASSLVISGANVLTF.

This sequence joins TRBV14 and TRBJ2-2; no reliable D call. The germline V and J ends were trimmed by 1 base and 1 base, with 7 bases remaining between them. The germline gives CDR1 SGHDN, CDR2 FVKESK. CDR3 length: 15 residues. CDR3 DNA: TGTGCCAGCAGCCAAGGCAGTTTGAACACCGGGGAGCTGTTTTTT. Translated: CASSQGSLNTGELFF.

The genes are TRBV19 and TRBJ1-2; TRBD1 matches at 9 bases. CDR3 size: 15 residues. V shed 8 bases and J 4 bases; nucleotides not matched to a gene: 11. Germline V lookup: CDR1 LNHDA, CDR2 SQIVND (reference sequence). In DNA form, the CDR3 reads TGTGCCAGTGGTCTGCCTACAGGGGGCCTCTATGGCTACACCTTC. Amino acid sequence: CASGLPTGGLYGYTF.

The V call is TRBV6-6, the J call TRBJ2-1, with 10 bases lining up with TRBD2. CDR1 is MNHNY, CDR2 SVGAGI, per germline (reference sequence). Trimming cost V 2 bases and J 6 bases; bases outside gene matches: 7. The CDR3 contains 16 residues. The CDR3 is CASSYPSGSAGNEQFF. The CDR3 DNA reads TGTGCCAGCAGTTACCCTAGCGGGAGTGCAGGCAATGAGCAGTTCTTC.

The chain uses TRBV5-1 and TRBJ2-7, with no clear D. Germline V gene lookup returns CDR1 SGHRS and CDR2 YFSETQ. V was trimmed by 4 bases and J by 2 bases, leaving 10 bases between them. The CDR3 has 13 residues. CDR3 in amino acids: CASSPDPAYEQYF. The CDR3 DNA sequence: TGCGCCAGCAGCCCAGATCCAGCCTACGAGCAGTACTTC.

Comment on this clone: This specimen includes other DNA sequences encoding the same CDR3. The chain carries TRBV28 and TRBJ2-7, with TRBD2 matching over 7 bases. The CDR3 runs 14 residues. V shed 6 bases and J 0 bases; nucleotides not matched to a gene: 5. CDR1 is MDHEN and CDR2 is SYDVKM in the germline V gene. The CDR3 loop is CASSPSGSSYEQYF. The CDR3 DNA is TGTGCCAGCAGCCCTAGCGGTAGCTCCTACGAGCAGTACTTC.